This TCR beta chain stems from a study of control samples from healthy donors and cancer patients (dated by TCRdb to about 2020). Library preparation employed the immunoSEQ multiplex PCR assay. In TCRdb, the immuneACCESS table is reduced to in-frame sequences with V and J assigned. These tables do not hold every clone; where another copy was compared, an unresolved V gene accounts for under half, and the others remain unexplained. The table for this sample lists 150,000 to 180,000 clones; approximately 93% of them were counted only once. About 5.6% of the sample is held by the ten biggest clonotypes. In the case of this clone: Its binding antigen is unknown. No much larger clone exists at a distance of one base, and base qualities are not known.

The CDR3 covers 14 residues, taking in both the cysteine and the phenylalanine. Only the CDR3 DNA stays, 42 bases, in frame from base 1. As encoded in the germline V gene, CDR1 is SGHDT while CDR2 is YYEEEE. Trimming removed 4 bases from V and 0 bases from J, leaving 10 bases between the germline ends. The receptor chain draws on TRBV5-6 and TRBJ1-1, with no confident D gene call. This receptor was identified in a man in his forties or fifties in good health. The sequenced material came from blood. The sequenced DNA: TGTGCCAGCAGCCCTCGGAGGGTGAACACTGAAGCTTTCTTT. This yields the protein CASSPRRVNTEAFF.